The 20 T cell receptor beta chains below all came from one sample that was sequenced in a study of T cell responses to AZD1222 COVID-19 vaccine. Profiling relied on immunoSEQ multiplex PCR, and the TCRdb table lists in-frame clones only, not all of them. The table lists some 190,000 clones, approximately 94% of them singletons. Sample: peripheral blood, taken 28 days after the second dose of the MenACWY control vaccine. The receptors originated from an adult who received the MenACWY meningococcal vaccine as a control.

CDR3: CASRRTGTARDQPQHF. CDR3 in DNA: TGTGCCAGCAGAAGGACCGGGACAGCCAGGGATCAGCCCCAGCATTTT. The gene calls are TRBV28 and TRBJ1-5; 7 bases align to TRBD1. The V gene's germline CDR1 is MDHEN and CDR2 SYDVKM. This CDR3 spans 16 amino acids. The V segment lost 6 bases and the J segment 5 bases; nucleotides outside the gene matches: 13.

This clone was seen once. One junction end disagrees with the germline gene, perhaps due to a read error. This chain links TRBV9 with TRBJ2-3; 8 positions match TRBD2. Germline lookup yields CDR1 SGDLS and CDR2 YYNGEE. This CDR3 contains 14 residues. CDR3 nucleotide sequence: TGTGCCAGCAGCGGGAGCGGGAGCACAAATACGCAGTATTTT. It encodes CASSGSGSTNTQYF.

The rearrangement joins TRBV29-1 to TRBJ2-2, with 8 bases identical to TRBD1. V shed 6 bases and J 5 bases; nucleotides not matched to a gene: 5. Germline CDR1 is SQVTM and CDR2 is ANQGSEA. The CDR3 is 13 residues long. The CDR3 nucleotides are TGCAGCGTCGATCACAGGGGGACCGGGGAGCTGTTTTTT. Translation gives CSVDHRGTGELFF.

V usage is TRBV6-6 and J usage is TRBJ2-5; TRBD2 matches 7 bases. This CDR3 comprises 17 residues. The J segment lost 5 bases and the V segment lost 5 bases, leaving 17 bases of the junction unmatched. Germline loops: CDR1 MNHNY, CDR2 SVGAGI (reference sequence). The CDR3 DNA reads TGTGCCAGCAGTCTGCGGCTCGCGGGAGAGCCGGGGGAGACCCAGTACTTC. Translated, it gives CASSLRLAGEPGETQYF.

The chain links TRBV28 to TRBJ1-2; D uncertain. V shed 10 bases and J shed 2 bases, with 8 bases lying between them. The germline V gene encodes CDR1 MDHEN and CDR2 SYDVKM. CDR3 length equals 11 residues. The CDR3 spells CATYINYGYTF. CDR3 coding DNA: TGTGCCACGTATATAAACTATGGCTACACCTTC.

The chain links TRBV28 to TRBJ1-1, with TRBD1 matching 8 bases. The CDR3 has 14 residues. Germline-derived CDR1 and CDR2 are MDHEN and SYDVKM. Trimming at V came to 2 bases and at J to 4 bases, leaving 3 bases not matched to a gene. CDR3 residues: CASSLTGGGTEAFF. The CDR3 nucleotides read TGTGCCAGCAGTTTAACAGGGGGTGGCACTGAAGCTTTCTTT.

A few counts support this clone. The V and J genes are TRBV19 and TRBJ1-1, with D possibly matching TRBD1 (5 bases). Germline V lookup: CDR1 LNHDA, CDR2 SQIVND (reference sequence). V was pared by 9 bases and J by 0 bases, with 20 bases between. The length of the CDR3 is 16 residues. The CDR3 sequence: CASQKAGGVLNTEAFF. CDR3 DNA sequence: TGTGCCAGCCAAAAAGCGGGGGGAGTATTGAACACTGAAGCTTTCTTT.

This chain joins TRBV12-1 and TRBJ1-5; the table's D call TRBD1 went unverified against the DNA. TRBV12-1 is a listed pseudogene. The CDR3 contains 16 residues. Here the CDR3 DNA reads TGTGCCAGCAGCCCAAAACAGGGTCGGAGCAATCAGCCCCAGCATTTT. This encodes CASSPKQGRSNQPQHF.

This sequence joins TRBV5-4 and TRBJ2-5; no firm D call. Trimming stripped 3 bases from V and 0 bases from J, with 9 bases between. This CDR3 is built from 14 residues. CDR1 SGHNT and CDR2 YYREEE come from the germline V gene (reference sequence). CDR3 coding DNA: TGTGCCAGCAGCTCCACCGTGTACCAAGAGACCCAGTACTTC. Encoded protein: CASSSTVYQETQYF.

This sequence joins TRBV7-9 and TRBJ2-1; TRBD1 is a possible D gene (6 bases). Trimming left V 5 bases short and J 7 bases short, with 15 bases between. The CDR3 extends over 14 amino acids. In germline, CDR1 is SEHNR, CDR2 FQNEAQ (reference sequence). The DNA for the CDR3 is TGTGCCAGCAGCGTCAACAGGGTGGGGAATGAGCAGTTCTTC. This gives the protein CASSVNRVGNEQFF.

The chain uses TRBV13 and TRBJ2-1, with D unclear. This CDR3 is built from 15 residues. Trimming pared 5 bases from V and 0 bases from J, leaving 11 bases between. Germline loops: CDR1 PRHDT, CDR2 FYEKMQ (reference sequence). As DNA, the CDR3 is TGTGCCAGCAGCGGGCGGATAGCCTCCTACAATGAGCAGTTCTTC. Residues: CASSGRIASYNEQFF.

The chain joins TRBV6-4 to TRBJ2-3; D perhaps matches TRBD2 (6 bases). Germline loops: CDR1 MRHNA, CDR2 SNTAGT. Trimming stripped 8 bases from V and 2 bases from J, with 17 bases between. There are 15 residues in the CDR3. The CDR3 sequence: CASEQCTGVTDTQYF. For the CDR3, the DNA is TGTGCCAGCGAACAGTGTACGGGGGTCACAGATACGCAGTATTTT.

The chain employs TRBV11-3 and TRBJ2-1; 7 bases are shared with TRBD2. Per the germline V gene, CDR1 is SGHNT and CDR2 is YENEEA. After removal of 5 bases from V and 2 bases from J, the junction contained 6 bases not matched to a gene. CDR3 size: 15 residues. The CDR3 region is CASSQRAGAYNEQFF. CDR3 DNA: TGTGCCAGCAGCCAAAGGGCGGGGGCCTACAATGAGCAGTTCTTC. The entire variable domain, with the rest obtained from reference TRBV11-3 and TRBJ2-1, is as follows: EAGVVQSPRYKIIEKKQPVAFWCNPISGHNTLYWYLQNLGQGPELLIRYENEEAVDDSQLPKDRFSAERLKGVDSTLKIQPAELGDSAVYLCASSQRAGAYNEQFFGPGTRLTVL.

The genes are TRBV11-1 and TRBJ2-1; tentative D call: TRBD1 (5 bases). Germline values: CDR1 SGHAT, CDR2 FQDESV (reference sequence). Trimming stripped 6 bases from V and 5 bases from J, with 17 bases between. The CDR3 has 15 amino acids. The CDR3 DNA follows: TGTGCCAGCAGTTTTCAGGCAGGGCTAAACAATGAGCAGTTCTTC. This sequence encodes CASSFQAGLNNEQFF. Full variable domain (outside the CDR3, taken from reference TRBV11-1 and TRBJ2-1): EAEVAQSPRYKITEKSQAVAFWCDPISGHATLYWYRQILGQGPELLVQFQDESVVDDSQLPKDRFSAERLKGVDSTLKIQPAELGDSAMYLCASSFQAGLNNEQFFGPGTRLTVL.

The V and J genes are TRBV30 and TRBJ2-3, with TRBD2 matching over 8 bases. The CDR3 is 15 residues long. Germline CDR1 reads GTSNPN; CDR2 reads SVGIG (reference sequence). Trimming at V came to 0 bases and at J to 3 bases, leaving 5 bases not matched to a gene. The CDR3 nucleotides read TGTGCCTGGAGTGTACCCTCGGGGGGGACAGATACGCAGTATTTT. This gives the protein CAWSVPSGGTDTQYF.

The chain recombines TRBV6-2 or TRBV6-3 with TRBJ1-1; TRBD1 is a possible D gene (6 bases). The CDR3 runs 17 residues. Per the germline V gene, CDR1 is MNHEY and CDR2 is SVGEGT. V was clipped by 3 bases and J by 0 bases, with 17 bases between them. The DNA of the CDR3 is TGTGCCAGCAGTTATTACCTTACAGGGCTTATGAACACTGAAGCTTTCTTT. Translation: CASSYYLTGLMNTEAFF.

This clone was counted between two and nine times. This rearrangement joins TRBV30 to TRBJ2-7; no clear D. Germline CDR1 GTSNPN, CDR2 SVGIG (reference sequence). V was pared by 2 bases and J by 5 bases, with 13 bases between. The CDR3 length is 13 residues. The CDR3 here is CAWSQLGSDEQYF. CDR3 sequence (DNA): TGTGCCTGGAGTCAACTGGGGTCCGACGAGCAGTACTTC.

CDR3 sequence: CASSLFGTSLPYEQYF. The CDR3 DNA reads TGTGCCAGCAGTTTATTCGGGACATCCTTACCCTACGAGCAGTACTTC. The V call is TRBV28, the J call TRBJ2-7; TRBD1 is a possible D gene (6 bases). V gave up 1 base and J gave up 2 bases, with 15 bases separating them. The CDR3 sequence is 16 residues long. From germline, CDR1 is MDHEN and CDR2 SYDVKM. The full variable domain, in which reference TRBV28 and TRBJ2-7 provide the parts outside the CDR3, is DVKVTQSSRYLVKRTGEKVFLECVQDMDHENMFWYRQDPGLGLRLIYFSYDVKMKEKGDIPEGYSVSREKKERFSLILESASTNQTSMYLCASSLFGTSLPYEQYFGPGTRLTVT.

The gene calls are TRBV27 and TRBJ2-3; 14 nucleotides align to TRBD2. V was pared by 5 bases and J by 3 bases, with 7 bases of the junction left unmatched. The CDR3 sequence is 17 residues long. CDR1 is MNHEY, CDR2 SMNVEV, per germline (reference sequence). CDR3 residues: CASSEPGLAGETDTQYF. The DNA of the CDR3 is TGTGCCAGCAGTGAACCGGGACTAGCGGGAGAAACAGATACGCAGTATTTT.

The rearrangement joins TRBV6-5 to TRBJ1-2; 9 bases are shared with TRBD1. The CDR3 has 11 amino acids. V was clipped by 10 bases and J by 5 bases; unmatched bases: 2. The V gene's germline CDR1 is MNHEY and CDR2 SVGAGI. The CDR3 coding sequence is TGTGCCACGGGGACAGGGTATGGCTACACCTTC. It is translated as CATGTGYGYTF.